The entry that follows covers one T cell receptor beta chain sequence. This entry belongs to a study of T cell changes during pregnancy in multiple sclerosis. This CDR3 spans 18 amino acids. With V trimmed by 3 bases and J by 2 bases, 7 bases remained unmatched. Germline V lookup: CDR1 LNHDA, CDR2 SQIVND (reference sequence). The protocol was immunoSEQ multiplex PCR, while the TCRdb copy is restricted to in-frame clones and leaves out a portion. This sample has about 76,000 clones, with 94% found just once. The V and J genes are TRBV19 and TRBJ2-2; TRBD2 aligns across 12 bases. The source is a female donor with multiple sclerosis, enrolled in a pregnancy study. Here the sequenced sample was peripheral blood, taken in the third trimester of pregnancy. CDR3 bases: TGTGCCAGTAGTATTGTCGGACTAGCGGGACCAAACACCGGGGAGCTGTTTTTT. This gives the protein CASSIVGLAGPNTGELFF.